This is a list of T cell receptor beta chains from one sample in a study of shared clonotypes between healthy human individuals. Sequencing used immunoSEQ multiplex PCR; TCRdb keeps in-frame clones, though not all of them. The sample carries approximately 740,000 clones, about 91% recorded once. Sequenced input: naive CD8+ T cells sorted from blood. The receptors here all came from a man under 40 in good health. CDR3s include the opening cysteine and the closing phenylalanine or tryptophan. D genes are given only for firm matches. Only part of the rows carry a size: once, few, many, or a class if the clone is expanded.

V: TRBV7-9
D: TRBD2
J: TRBJ2-7
size: -
CDR3: CASMHERDRAYEQYF
DNA: TGTGCCAGCATGCACGAGCGGGATAGGGCCTACGAGCAGTACTTC

V: TRBV10-1
D: -
J: TRBJ1-1
size: few
CDR3: CASSENWGTEAFF
DNA: TGCGCCAGCAGTGAGAACTGGGGCACTGAAGCTTTCTTT

V: TRBV4-1
D: TRBD2
J: TRBJ2-7
size: -
CDR3: CASSQAFSGRNEQYF
DNA: TGCGCCAGCAGCCAAGCCTTTAGCGGGAGGAACGAGCAGTACTTC

V: TRBV10-3
D: -
J: TRBJ2-3
size: -
CDR3: CAISERGGGVGQYF
DNA: TGTGCCATCAGTGAGCGTGGGGGAGGTGTTGGGCAGTATTTT

V: TRBV7-9
D: TRBD1
J: TRBJ2-7
size: -
CDR3: CASSARGQGLYEQYF
DNA: TGTGCCAGCAGCGCTAGGGGACAGGGACTCTACGAGCAGTACTTC

V: TRBV5-4
D: -
J: TRBJ2-7
size: -
CDR3: CASSARTVSYEQYF
DNA: TGTGCCAGCAGTGCAAGGACAGTTTCCTACGAGCAGTACTTC

V: TRBV30
D: -
J: TRBJ1-4
size: -
CDR3: CAWSLGWSSNEKLFF
DNA: TGTGCCTGGAGTCTTGGCTGGTCGTCAAATGAAAAACTGTTTTTT

V: TRBV7-2
D: -
J: TRBJ2-7
size: -
CDR3: CASSSNPRGRYYEQYF
DNA: TGTGCCAGCAGCTCTAACCCCAGGGGTCGATACTACGAGCAGTACTTC

V: TRBV2
D: -
J: TRBJ1-5
size: once
CDR3: CASSESWQAYSNQPQHF
DNA: TGTGCCAGCAGTGAAAGTTGGCAGGCCTATAGCAATCAGCCCCAGCATTTT

V: TRBV11-2
D: -
J: TRBJ2-7
size: -
CDR3: CASSLFMGDEQYF
DNA: TGTGCCAGCAGCCTATTTATGGGGGACGAGCAGTACTTC

V: TRBV11-3
D: TRBD2
J: TRBJ2-2
size: -
CDR3: CASSVTSENTGELFF
DNA: TGTGCCAGCAGCGTCACTAGCGAGAACACCGGGGAGCTGTTTTTT

V: TRBV7-9
D: -
J: TRBJ1-4
size: -
CDR3: CASSFAPSNEKLFF
DNA: TGTGCCAGCAGCTTCGCCCCTTCTAATGAAAAACTGTTTTTT

V: TRBV23-1
D: TRBD2
J: TRBJ2-3
size: -
CDR3: CASITGLAGPPIITDTQYF
DNA: TGCGCCAGCATAACGGGACTAGCGGGCCCACCAATCATCACAGATACGCAGTATTTT

V: TRBV5-8
D: TRBD2
J: TRBJ2-1
size: -
CDR3: CASSWGTSLLDEQFF
DNA: TGTGCCAGCAGCTGGGGGACTAGCCTCCTCGATGAGCAGTTCTTC

V: TRBV4-3
D: -
J: TRBJ1-2
size: once
CDR3: CASSQDVTIYGYTF
DNA: TGCGCCAGCAGCCAAGATGTAACGATCTATGGCTACACCTTC

V: TRBV10-3
D: -
J: TRBJ1-5
size: -
CDR3: CAISESLGGASNQPQHF
DNA: TGTGCCATCAGTGAGTCTTTGGGTGGCGCCAGCAATCAGCCCCAGCATTTT

V: TRBV27
D: -
J: TRBJ2-1
size: -
CDR3: CASSEQGLGNEQFF
DNA: TGTGCCAGCAGTGAACAGGGTCTGGGGAATGAGCAGTTCTTC

V: TRBV4-1
D: -
J: TRBJ2-7
size: -
CDR3: CASSQDPTFYEQYF
DNA: TGCGCCAGCAGCCAAGATCCGACATTCTACGAGCAGTACTTC

V: TRBV29-1
D: -
J: TRBJ2-7
size: -
CDR3: CSVLDISYEQYF
DNA: TGCAGCGTCTTGGACATATCCTACGAGCAGTACTTC

V: TRBV27
D: TRBD1
J: TRBJ1-5
size: -
CDR3: CASSPRDRGNQPQHF
DNA: TGTGCCAGCAGCCCAAGGGACAGGGGTAATCAGCCCCAGCATTTT

V: TRBV6-1
D: -
J: TRBJ2-7
size: -
CDR3: CASSEGGTFYEQYF
DNA: TGTGCCAGCAGTGAGGGCGGGACCTTCTACGAGCAGTACTTC

V: TRBV9
D: -
J: TRBJ1-1
size: once
CDR3: CASSPTGHPNTEAFF
DNA: TGTGCCAGCAGCCCAACGGGACACCCGAACACTGAAGCTTTCTTT

V: TRBV19
D: -
J: TRBJ2-2
size: -
CDR3: CASSMEGHFDGELFF
DNA: TGTGCCAGTAGTATGGAGGGGCATTTCGACGGGGAGCTGTTTTTT

V: TRBV27
D: -
J: TRBJ1-4
size: -
CDR3: CASSFRRSNEKLFF
DNA: TGTGCCAGCAGTTTTCGACGAAGTAATGAAAAACTGTTTTTT

V: TRBV10-2
D: -
J: TRBJ2-7
size: -
CDR3: CASKGTESYEQYF
DNA: TGCGCCAGCAAAGGGACGGAGTCCTACGAGCAGTACTTC

V: TRBV5-6
D: -
J: TRBJ2-7
size: -
CDR3: CASSLEGEEGRVHEQYF
DNA: TGTGCCAGCAGCTTGGAAGGCGAGGAAGGAAGGGTCCACGAGCAGTACTTC

V: TRBV11-2
D: -
J: TRBJ2-5
size: -
CDR3: CASSLWVGETQYF
DNA: TGTGCCAGCAGCTTGTGGGTGGGAGAGACCCAGTACTTC

V: TRBV4-3
D: -
J: TRBJ1-4
size: -
CDR3: CASSQKINEKLFF
DNA: TGCGCCAGCAGCCAGAAGATTAATGAAAAACTGTTTTTT

V: TRBV27
D: -
J: TRBJ2-7
size: once
CDR3: CASSLQGRPYEQYF
DNA: TGTGCCAGCAGTCTTCAGGGGCGTCCCTACGAGCAGTACTTC

V: TRBV7-3
D: -
J: TRBJ2-1
size: -
CDR3: CASSPTGRNEQFF
DNA: TGTGCCAGCAGCCCCACGGGGCGGAATGAGCAGTTCTTC

V: TRBV5-4
D: -
J: TRBJ1-2
size: -
CDR3: CASSPGNYGYTF
DNA: TGTGCCAGCAGCCCGGGGAACTATGGCTACACCTTC

V: TRBV27
D: TRBD2
J: TRBJ2-7
size: -
CDR3: CASSFLAGGRYEQYF
DNA: TGTGCCAGCAGCTTTCTAGCGGGAGGACGCTACGAGCAGTACTTC

V: TRBV4-3
D: TRBD1
J: TRBJ2-2
size: -
CDR3: CASSQEPGGMAGELFF
DNA: TGCGCCAGCAGCCAAGAGCCAGGGGGCATGGCCGGGGAGCTGTTTTTT